This is a list of T cell receptor beta chains from one sample in a study of metastatic and nonmetastatic thyroid tumors. TCRdb re-clonotyped the PCR reads via MiXCR. Here the sample spans over 3,000 clones, over 35% being singletons. Input material: tumor tissue. All receptors come from a male donor with papillary thyroid cancer or a benign thyroid nodule (not recorded which). Some clones in this sample may be carry-over from other donors' samples. Both conserved end residues are part of each CDR3. The D gene is left open where the match is weak. The size of a clone is reported for some rows only, either as once, few or many, or as a class for expanded clones.

D gene	clone size	J gene	V gene	CDR3 DNA	CDR3 protein
TRBD1	few	TRBJ1-2	TRBV28	TGTGCCAGCAGTCTAACGGGACAGGAGAACTATGGCTACACCTTC	CASSLTGQENYGYTF
-	-	TRBJ1-5	TRBV6-5	TGTGCCAGCAGTTACTCGCTGAGCAATCAGCCCCAGCATTTT	CASSYSLSNQPQHF
-	few	TRBJ2-1	TRBV16	TGTGCCAGCAGCCCGGCGGGATCCTACAATGAGCAGTTCTTC	CASSPAGSYNEQFF
-	few	TRBJ2-7	TRBV27	TGTGCCAGCAGTCGCAGGGGCCTCGGCTACGAGCAGTACTTC	CASSRRGLGYEQYF
TRBD1	-	TRBJ1-1	TRBV20-1	TGCAGTGCTAGTCCCGAGAGGAGGGACAGGGGACTAAACACTGAAGCTTTCTTT	CSASPERRDRGLNTEAFF
TRBD2	many	TRBJ2-7	TRBV28	TGTGCCAGCAGTTTCCGGACTAGCGGGAGCAAAAAGCAGTACTTC	CASSFRTSGSKKQYF
-	large	TRBJ2-7	TRBV20-1	TGCAGTGCGACACAAGGGTACTCCTACGAGCAGTACTTC	CSATQGYSYEQYF
-	-	TRBJ2-7	TRBV5-1	TGCGCCAGCAGCTTGGATTCGGGTCCCCTCGAGCAGTACTTC	CASSLDSGPLEQYF
TRBD1	-	TRBJ1-1	TRBV28	TGTGCCAGCAGTTCCCGGGACAGGGCTTCTAACACTGAAGCTTTCTTT	CASSSRDRASNTEAFF
-	-	TRBJ1-6	TRBV5-1	TGCGCCAGCAGCTTCGCGACAGCGTCTAATTCACCCCTCCACTTT	CASSFATASNSPLHF
TRBD1	-	TRBJ2-7	TRBV6-1	TGTGCCAGCAGTGACGGGACAGGGCCCTACGAGCAGTACTTC	CASSDGTGPYEQYF
-	once	TRBJ2-1	TRBV5-1	TGCGCCAGCAGCTTGGGTCAGGGTCTCTGGAATGAGCAGTTCTTC	CASSLGQGLWNEQFF
-	-	TRBJ2-7	TRBV11-2	TGTGCCAGCAGCTTAGATAACCCGGGGCTTTCATCCTACGAGCAGTACTTC	CASSLDNPGLSSYEQYF
TRBD2	few	TRBJ2-7	TRBV6-1	TGTGCCACACAGGAGGGACTAGGCTACGAGCAGTACTTC	CATQEGLGYEQYF
TRBD1	few	TRBJ1-6	TRBV2	TGTGCCAGCAGTCCCGGGACAGGGGTGTCACCCCTCCACTTT	CASSPGTGVSPLHF
TRBD1	-	TRBJ1-2	TRBV28	TGTGCCAGCAGTTTCCTAACAGGGGGCGGCTATGGCTACACCTTC	CASSFLTGGGYGYTF
-	-	TRBJ2-7	TRBV6-1	TGTGCCAGCAGTGTTTCAGGGCCATTGGGGGAGCAGTACTTC	CASSVSGPLGEQYF
TRBD1	large	TRBJ2-7	TRBV2	TGTGCCAGCACCCAGGGGACAGGGGACCGCTACGAGCAGTACTTC	CASTQGTGDRYEQYF
-	few	TRBJ2-7	TRBV6-1	TGTGCCAGCAGCCCAATCGGGCAACTTTCCTACGAGCAGTACTTC	CASSPIGQLSYEQYF
-	few	TRBJ1-6	TRBV28	TGTGCCAGCAGCCAAAAGTCAGGGTACTCACCCCTCCACTTT	CASSQKSGYSPLHF
-	few	TRBJ2-5	TRBV28	TGTGCCAGCAGCCGAGCGTGGACGACCCAGTACTTC	CASSRAWTTQYF
TRBD1	-	TRBJ1-3	TRBV30	TGTGCCTGGAAGTGGACAGGGGGTAGAAACACCATATATTTT	CAWKWTGGRNTIYF
-	-	TRBJ1-4	TRBV6-1	TGTGCCACCCGGGTCCCACTCCTGGAAAATGAAAAACTGTTTTTT	CATRVPLLENEKLFF
TRBD1	-	TRBJ1-2	TRBV20-1	TGCAGTGCTAGAGATTCAGGACAGGGTAACTATGGCTACACCTTC	CSARDSGQGNYGYTF
TRBD1	-	TRBJ2-3	TRBV30	TGTGCCTGGGTTGGACAGGGGCAAGATACGCAGTATTTT	CAWVGQGQDTQYF
-	-	TRBJ2-7	TRBV10-3	TGTGCCACCGCGGGGGCCAACGAGCAGTACTTC	CATAGANEQYF
-	-	TRBJ2-7	TRBV4-2	TGTGCCAGCAGCCAAGATCTAGAGGGCGAGCAGTACTTC	CASSQDLEGEQYF
TRBD2	-	TRBJ2-1	TRBV19	TGTGCCAGTAGTCCGACTAGCGGCTACAATGAGCAGTTCTTC	CASSPTSGYNEQFF
-	few	TRBJ1-1	TRBV6-1	TGTGCCAGCAGTCGAGGGGAGGACACTGAAGCTTTCTTT	CASSRGEDTEAFF
TRBD1	once	TRBJ1-3	TRBV11-2	TGTGCCAGCAGCTTACATGGCAGGGGGCCCACTCTTCTATCTGGAAACACCATATATTTT	CASSLHGRGPTLLSGNTIYF
-	-	TRBJ2-7	TRBV28	TGTGCCAGCAGTTCGAGGAGGTACGAGCAGTACTTC	CASSSRRYEQYF
-	-	TRBJ1-3	TRBV6-1	TGTGCCAGCAGTGAAAGGGGAATTGGAAACACCATATATTTT	CASSERGIGNTIYF
-	few	TRBJ1-2	TRBV27	TGTGCCAGCGGGAGAGACTATGGCTACACCTTC	CASGRDYGYTF
-	-	TRBJ1-1	TRBV6-1	TGTGCCAGCAGTGAACCGGGACACCGGAACACTGAAGCTTTCTTT	CASSEPGHRNTEAFF
-	few	TRBJ1-2	TRBV6-1	TGTGCCAGCAGCTCTGTCGGGGAAATGGACTATGGCTACACCTTC	CASSSVGEMDYGYTF
-	-	TRBJ2-7	TRBV27	TGTGCCAGCGGGCCTAGGGGGGTCTACGAGCAGTACTTC	CASGPRGVYEQYF
-	-	TRBJ1-6	TRBV11-2	TGTGCCAGCAGCTTAAGAAGGACGGCCTTAGGTTCACCCCTCCACTTT	CASSLRRTALGSPLHF
TRBD1	-	TRBJ2-6	TRBV20-1	TGCAGTGCTAGAGATCGAGGGACAGGGGGCCTCTCTGGGGCCAACGTCCTGACTTTC	CSARDRGTGGLSGANVLTF
-	-	TRBJ2-7	TRBV30	TGTGCCTGGAGTGTTCTGAGTTTATCTGTCCGCGAGCAGTACTTC	CAWSVLSLSVREQYF
-	large	TRBJ2-1	TRBV2	TGTGCCACCTACCGGGACAACTGGGGGAATGAGCAGTTCTTC	CATYRDNWGNEQFF
TRBD2	-	TRBJ2-2	TRBV5-4	TGTGCCAACAGCGCTGGACTAGGGGTCGGGGAGCCGTTTTTT	CANSAGLGVGEPFF
-	-	TRBJ1-1	TRBV11-3	TGTGCCAGCAGCTTAGGGACAGATAACACTGAAGCTTTCTTT	CASSLGTDNTEAFF
TRBD2	once	TRBJ2-7	TRBV6-1	TGTGCCAGCAGTAAGCGGGATAACTACGAGCAGTACTTC	CASSKRDNYEQYF
TRBD1	once	TRBJ2-3	TRBV5-6	TGTGCCAGCAGCGTACCGGGACAGTCGCCTTGGGGCACAGATACGCAGTATTTT	CASSVPGQSPWGTDTQYF
TRBD1	hyperexpanded	TRBJ1-2	TRBV18	TGTGCCAGCTCACCGACAGGGTGGCTAGGCTACACCTTC	CASSPTGWLGYTF